This T cell receptor beta chain was sequenced in a study of T cell responses to AZD1222 COVID-19 vaccine. This CDR3 comprises 15 residues. Trimming took 0 bases from V and 5 from J; bases not matched to a gene: 3. CDR1 and CDR2 from the germline V gene are KGHSH and LQKENI. Of note for this clone: Its antigen remains unidentified.

The assay was immunoSEQ multiplex PCR, and TCRdb's table has in-frame clones only and misses some. The sample lists some 170,000 clones; more than 85% were seen once. Study-level findings and limits: When two AZD1222 doses had been given, Spike-specific TCR breadth and depth rose. Within unmutated variant regions lay the reported targets of nearly half of spike-specific TCRs. All repertoire sampling was performed exclusively after the peak T cell response. The study identified only a handful of AZD1222 recipients as seropositive at baseline.

The source material was peripheral blood, sampled on day 0 of AZD1222 vaccination. This TCR came from an adult in good health. The chain links TRBV18 to TRBJ1-5, with TRBD1 identical over 8 bases. The CDR3 loop is CASSPPGQVDQPQHF. The DNA for the CDR3 is TGTGCCAGCTCACCACCGGGACAGGTTGATCAGCCCCAGCATTTT.